Presented here are 23 T cell receptor beta chains from one specimen sequenced in a study of blood T cell repertoires in COVID-19. Produced via immunoSEQ multiplex PCR; TCRdb's table is partial and in-frame only. The repertoire consists of approximately 100,000 clones, with almost 95% occurring once and the leading ten covering roughly 5.6%. The sequencing input was peripheral blood. The receptor set was obtained from a man aged 50 to 60 with active COVID-19.

The V and J genes are TRBV15 and TRBJ2-5; 8 positions agree with TRBD2. CDR3 length: 15 residues. Germline CDR1 reads LNHNV; CDR2 reads YYDKDF (reference sequence). After removal of 0 bases from V and 5 bases from J, the junction contained 5 bases not matched to a gene. The CDR3 region is CATSRDPSSGETQYF. The CDR3 DNA sequence: TGTGCCACCAGCAGAGATCCGTCTAGCGGGGAGACCCAGTACTTC.

The chain recombines TRBV9 with TRBJ1-2; TRBD1 agrees at 7 bases. After removal of 2 bases from V and 6 bases from J, the junction contained 10 bases not matched to a gene. Germline V lookup: CDR1 SGDLS, CDR2 YYNGEE. The CDR3 loop spans 15 amino acids. The CDR3 bases are TGTGCCAGCAGCGTTCGACAGGGAGGTGGGAATGGCTACACCTTC. The encoded protein is CASSVRQGGGNGYTF. The full variable domain, its missing parts supplied by reference TRBV9 and TRBJ1-2, is DSGVTQTPKHLITATGQRVTLRCSPRSGDLSVYWYQQSLDQGLQFLIQYYNGEERAKGNILERFSAQQFPDLHSELNLSSLELGDSALYFCASSVRQGGGNGYTFGSGTRLTVV.

The J gene is TRBJ1-2, the V gene TRBV5-4, with 7 bases that match TRBD1. The CDR3 covers 14 residues. In germline, CDR1 is SGHNT, CDR2 YYREEE (reference sequence). The V gene end was trimmed by 4 bases and the J gene end by 4 bases; junction bases not matched to a gene: 7. In DNA, the CDR3 is TGTGCCAGCAGCCCTAGGGGACAGACCTATGGCTACACCTTC. Translated, it gives CASSPRGQTYGYTF.

This clone was observed many times. The chain has TRBV6-2 or TRBV6-3 and TRBJ1-4; 7 bases match TRBD1. Unmatched junction bases numbered 6, after V lost 6 bases and J lost 5 bases. This CDR3 has 14 amino acids. Germline-derived CDR1 and CDR2 are MNHEY and SVGEGT. CDR3 region: CASSRGTENEKLFF. Written as DNA, the CDR3 is TGTGCCAGCAGCCGCGGGACAGAGAATGAAAAACTGTTTTTT.

The rearrangement links TRBV5-1 to TRBJ1-1; maybe TRBD1 (5 bases). Germline V lookup: CDR1 SGHRS, CDR2 YFSETQ. Trimming cost V 3 bases and J 1 base, with 7 bases left between them. The CDR3 consists of 13 residues. CDR3 residues: CASSSTGNTEAFF. The CDR3 DNA sequence: TGCGCCAGCAGCTCAACAGGGAACACTGAAGCTTTCTTT.

This chain connects TRBV10-3 to TRBJ2-5; 7 bases fit TRBD2. Germline CDR1 and CDR2: ENHRY and SYGVKD. V trimming: 3 bases; J trimming: 5 bases; junction bases outside the gene matches: 3. The CDR3 is 13 amino acids. The CDR3 bases are TGTGCCATCAGTGATCTAGCGGTCGAGACCCAGTACTTC. The encoded protein is CAISDLAVETQYF.

The genes are TRBV5-4 and TRBJ2-2; 8 bases line up with TRBD1. After removal of 2 bases from V and 4 bases from J, the junction contained 7 bases not matched to a gene. This CDR3 has 16 residues. CDR1 is SGHNT and CDR2 is YYREEE in the germline V gene (reference sequence). The CDR3 protein is CASSFRRGQVTGELFF. The CDR3 DNA reads TGTGCCAGCAGCTTTCGTCGGGGACAGGTCACCGGGGAGCTGTTTTTT.

This chain connects TRBV28 to TRBJ1-2; D remains ambiguous. The ends were cut back, 7 bases at V and 2 bases at J, with 11 bases in the middle. Germline V gene sequence: CDR1 MDHEN, CDR2 SYDVKM. This CDR3 comprises 13 residues. The chain's CDR3 is CASTGGRNYGYTF. CDR3 DNA sequence: TGTGCCAGCACCGGAGGGAGGAACTATGGCTACACCTTC.

The chain recombines TRBV7-9 with TRBJ2-5; the D gene is possibly TRBD1 (6 bases). The ends were cut back, 3 bases at V and 0 bases at J, with 20 bases in the middle. Germline lookup yields CDR1 SEHNR and CDR2 FQNEAQ (reference sequence). CDR3 length: 18 residues. The CDR3 reads CASSFNELGDTYQETQYF. DNA of the CDR3: TGTGCCAGCAGCTTCAACGAATTGGGGGACACGTACCAAGAGACCCAGTACTTC.

V and J are TRBV19 and TRBJ1-1, with unresolved D. The germline V gene encodes CDR1 LNHDA and CDR2 SQIVND (reference sequence). V lost 5 bases and J 1 base, leaving 11 bases between the germline ends. The CDR3 has 14 residues. The CDR3 region is CASSSHSKNTEAFF. DNA of the CDR3: TGTGCCAGTAGTTCCCATAGCAAGAACACTGAAGCTTTCTTT. Full variable domain (missing parts from reference TRBV19 and TRBJ1-1): DGGITQSPKYLFRKEGQNVTLSCEQNLNHDAMYWYRQDPGQGLRLIYYSQIVNDFQKGDIAEGYSVSREKKESFPLTVTSAQKNPTAFYLCASSSHSKNTEAFFGQGTRLTVV.

The V and J genes are TRBV6-5 and TRBJ2-7; D may be TRBD2 (6 bases). CDR1 is MNHEY and CDR2 is SVGAGI in the germline V gene. The CDR3 sequence is 16 residues long. With 4 bases removed from V and 6 bases from J, the gap between germline ends came to 22 bases. The CDR3 DNA sequence: TGTGCCAGCAGTTCCGCGCCCGGGACTCTGCGGGGCGAGCAGTACTTC. Its translation: CASSSAPGTLRGEQYF.

The chain couples TRBV24-1 to TRBJ2-2, with TRBD1 matching 10 bases. V dropped 5 bases and J dropped 2; count of bases not matched to a gene: 10. The germline V gene encodes CDR1 KGHDR and CDR2 SFDVKD. The CDR3 is 18 residues long. As DNA, the CDR3 is TGTGCCACCAGTGCACTCGCTGGGACAGGGGATAACACCGGGGAGCTGTTTTTT. It is translated as CATSALAGTGDNTGELFF.

This chain joins TRBV28 and TRBJ1-2; 10 bases are a match to TRBD1. The length of the CDR3 is 16 residues. V trimming: 4 bases; J trimming: 7 bases; junction bases outside the gene matches: 12. Germline CDR1 and CDR2: MDHEN and SYDVKM. In DNA form, the CDR3 reads TGTGCCAGCAGTTCCCCAGCCCGGACAGGGGGATCTGGCTACACCTTC. This encodes CASSSPARTGGSGYTF.

CDR3 loop: CASSLDAGNQPQHF. The DNA of the CDR3 is TGCGCCAGCAGCTTGGATGCAGGGAATCAGCCCCAGCATTTT. The V gene is TRBV5-1, the J gene TRBJ1-5; possible D gene TRBD1, 5 bases. V was clipped by 0 bases and J by 4 bases, with 8 bases between them. The CDR3 totals 14 residues. The germline CDR1 and CDR2 sequences are SGHRS and YFSETQ.

This chain uses TRBV6-4 with TRBJ1-2; D unclear. V was trimmed by 7 bases and J by 14 bases, leaving 11 bases between them. The CDR3 is 9 amino acids. CDR1 is MRHNA and CDR2 is SNTAGT in the germline V gene. CDR3 sequence: CASTRPKTF. The CDR3 DNA reads as TGTGCCAGCACGAGGCCGAAGACCTTC.

The chain carries TRBV20-1 and TRBJ2-1; 10 bases align to TRBD2. CDR1 and CDR2 from the germline V gene are DFQATT and SNEGSKA (reference sequence). Unmatched junction bases numbered 15, after V lost 3 bases and J lost 4 bases. The CDR3 runs to 18 residues. CDR3: CSASNFAGTSGEYNEQFF. The CDR3 region has the DNA TGCAGTGCTAGTAATTTTGCGGGTACTAGCGGGGAGTACAATGAGCAGTTCTTC.

A remark on this clone: Within the sample, other DNA sequences also encode this same CDR3. V is TRBV11-2 and J is TRBJ1-2; D unclear. V gave up 0 bases and J gave up 4 bases, with 6 bases separating them. Germline values: CDR1 SGHAT, CDR2 FQNNGV. CDR3 size: 13 residues. In nucleotides, the CDR3 is TGTGCCAGCAGCTTAGATCGTCCCTATGGCTACACCTTC. Protein product: CASSLDRPYGYTF.

The chain links TRBV28 to TRBJ1-1, with unresolved D. The germline CDR1 and CDR2 sequences are MDHEN and SYDVKM. CDR3 length: 14 residues. V lost 5 bases and J lost 1, with 11 bases in between. CDR3 amino acids: CASSRPSENTEAFF. DNA for the CDR3: TGTGCCAGCAGTCGCCCCAGTGAGAACACTGAAGCTTTCTTT. The whole variable domain, remainder taken from reference TRBV28 and TRBJ1-1, is DVKVTQSSRYLVKRTGEKVFLECVQDMDHENMFWYRQDPGLGLRLIYFSYDVKMKEKGDIPEGYSVSREKKERFSLILESASTNQTSMYLCASSRPSENTEAFFGQGTRLTVV.

The rearrangement links TRBV3-1 (or the pseudogene TRBV3-2) to TRBJ1-1; unclear D gene. The CDR3 is made up of 13 amino acids. Deletions cut 8 bases from V and 4 bases from J, with 14 bases between. CDR1 is LGHDT and CDR2 is YNNKEL in the germline V gene (reference sequence). Here the CDR3 DNA reads TGTGCCAGCCAAAGGTCCGGGAGCACTGAAGCTTTCTTT. Protein sequence: CASQRSGSTEAFF.

The chain joins TRBV7-9 to TRBJ2-5, with D uncertain. V was trimmed by 2 bases and J by 2 bases, leaving 6 bases between them. Germline V gene lookup returns CDR1 SEHNR and CDR2 FQNEAQ (reference sequence). The CDR3 is 13 amino acids. The CDR3 region is CASSLFLQETQYF. The CDR3 bases are TGTGCCAGCAGCTTATTCCTACAAGAGACCCAGTACTTC.

The rearrangement joins TRBV28 to TRBJ1-5; tentative D call: TRBD1 (5 bases). The V gene's germline CDR1 is MDHEN and CDR2 SYDVKM. The CDR3 contains 13 residues. Trimming took off 7 bases at V and 4 bases at J, with 11 bases between the two ends. In nucleotides, the CDR3 is TGTGCCAGCATCCAGGGTGGGAATCAGCCCCAGCATTTT. This sequence encodes CASIQGGNQPQHF.

The rearrangement joins TRBV19 to TRBJ1-5, with TRBD1 matching over 8 bases. V shed 6 bases and J 7 bases; nucleotides not matched to a gene: 8. The CDR3 sequence is 14 residues long. CDR1 and CDR2 (germline): LNHDA, SQIVND (reference sequence). The CDR3 spells CASSLQGVGQPQHF. The CDR3 nucleotides are TGTGCCAGTAGCCTACAGGGGGTTGGACAGCCCCAGCATTTT.

V is TRBV6-4 and J is TRBJ2-1; TRBD2 matches at 12 bases. Trimming removed 3 bases from V and 6 bases from J; junction bases left unmatched: 0. The CDR3 totals 14 residues. The germline V gene encodes CDR1 MRHNA and CDR2 SNTAGT. The CDR3 DNA is TGTGCCAGCAGTGAACTAGCGGGAGGCAATGAGCAGTTCTTC. It codes for CASSELAGGNEQFF.